The rows below give T cell receptor beta chains drawn from one sample of a study of T cells in Graves' hyperthyroidism and ophthalmopathy. TCRdb fed the multiplex PCR reads into MiXCR, producing one record per CDR3 protein. Here the sample spans approximately 710,000 distinct CDR3 sequences, about 18% being singletons. The sample taken for sequencing was blood. The receptors shown here come from a man aged 45-65 years with Graves' hyperthyroidism. Both conserved end residues are part of each CDR3. D genes are given only for firm matches. Size values are once, few and many counts, or a class for expanded clones, and some rows have none.

d_gene,j_gene,abundance,v_gene,CDR3nt,CDR3aa
TRBD1,TRBJ1-5,few,TRBV2,TGTGCCAGCAGCGCGACAGGGGTCAATCAGCCCCAGCATTTT,CASSATGVNQPQHF
TRBD2,TRBJ2-1,.,TRBV20-1,TGCAGTGCTAGAGGGAGCGGGAGTACGGATGAGCAGTTCTTC,CSARGSGSTDEQFF
.,TRBJ1-4,many,TRBV28,TGTGCCAGCAGTTCTAGGGTCGTTCCTAATGAAAAACTGTTTTTT,CASSSRVVPNEKLFF
TRBD2,TRBJ2-4,many,TRBV11-2,TGTGCCAGCAGCCCAAGACTAGCGGGAGCCAAAAACATTCAGTACTTC,CASSPRLAGAKNIQYF
.,TRBJ2-5,.,TRBV3-1,TGTGCCAGCAGCCAAGATTCCGTGGCAAGGCAAGAGACCCAGTACTTC,CASSQDSVARQETQYF
.,TRBJ2-1,many,TRBV10-3,TGTGCCATCAGTGAGTCGGCTCAGCGGGAGCAGTTCTTC,CAISESAQREQFF
.,TRBJ2-2,many,TRBV28,TGTGCCAGCAGTTTAAGGGGGGCTCTGAACACCGGGGAGCTGTTTTTT,CASSLRGALNTGELFF
.,TRBJ2-6,few,TRBV5-1,TGCGCCAGCAGCGAAGGACTTCTGTTCGGGGCCAACGTCCTGACTTTC,CASSEGLLFGANVLTF
TRBD2,TRBJ2-7,many,TRBV5-4,TGTGCCAGCAGCTACCCACTAGCGGGAGGAGACGTCGGCGAGCAGTACTTC,CASSYPLAGGDVGEQYF
.,TRBJ2-3,few,TRBV29-1,TGCAGCGGGGTTGGAGGCCTTAGAACAGATACGCAGTATTTT,CSGVGGLRTDTQYF